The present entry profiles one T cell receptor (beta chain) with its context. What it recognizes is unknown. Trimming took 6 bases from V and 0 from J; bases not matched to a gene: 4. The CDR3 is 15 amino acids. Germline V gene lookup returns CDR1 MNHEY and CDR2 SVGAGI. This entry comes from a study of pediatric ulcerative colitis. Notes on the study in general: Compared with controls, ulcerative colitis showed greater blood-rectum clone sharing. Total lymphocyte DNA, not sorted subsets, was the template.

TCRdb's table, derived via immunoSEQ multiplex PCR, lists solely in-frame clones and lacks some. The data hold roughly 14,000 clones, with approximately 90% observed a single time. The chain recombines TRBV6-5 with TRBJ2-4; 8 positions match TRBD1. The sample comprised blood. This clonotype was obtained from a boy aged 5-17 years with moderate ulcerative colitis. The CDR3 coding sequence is TGTGCCAGCAGGGCCGACAGGGGAGCCAAAAACATTCAGTACTTC. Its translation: CASRADRGAKNIQYF.